These T cell receptor beta chains were read from a single sample in a study of blood T cell repertoires in COVID-19. Generated by immunoSEQ multiplex PCR, the TCRdb table keeps only in-frame clones and is missing some. The repertoire holds a few hundred thousand clones, with nearly 90% as singletons. The sequencing sample was made of PBMCs or T cells enriched from blood (not recorded which). These receptors all come from a woman between 25 and 40 years old who had recovered from COVID-19. CDR3s include the opening cysteine and the closing phenylalanine or tryptophan. D genes are given only for firm matches. Clone size is not always given. Where it is, it says once, few, many or a class for expanded clones.

V gene: TRBV7-8; J gene: TRBJ2-2; D gene: TRBD1; clone size: .; CDR3 protein: CASSTRDSLPRGELFF; CDR3 DNA: TGTGCCAGCAGCACCCGGGACAGTCTCCCCAGGGGGGAGCTGTTTTTT
V gene: TRBV25-1; J gene: TRBJ1-2; D gene: .; clone size: .; CDR3 protein: CASSESGGRNYGYTF; CDR3 DNA: TGTGCCAGCAGTGAATCGGGCGGGCGCAACTATGGCTACACCTTC
V gene: TRBV10-3; J gene: TRBJ2-3; D gene: TRBD2; clone size: once; CDR3 protein: CAISEDWAGGPSDTQYF; CDR3 DNA: TGTGCCATCAGTGAGGATTGGGCGGGGGGGCCCTCAGATACGCAGTATTTT
V gene: TRBV4-1; J gene: TRBJ2-7; D gene: TRBD2; clone size: .; CDR3 protein: CASSQRAPGDGGGTYEQYF; CDR3 DNA: TGCGCCAGCAGCCAAAGGGCCCCTGGGGATGGCGGGGGTACCTACGAGCAGTACTTC
V gene: TRBV21-1; J gene: TRBJ2-7; D gene: .; clone size: .; CDR3 protein: CASSNFGRREQYF; CDR3 DNA: TGTGCCAGCAGCAATTTTGGGAGGCGCGAGCAGTACTTC
V gene: TRBV9; J gene: TRBJ2-1; D gene: .; clone size: .; CDR3 protein: CASSVDNEQFF; CDR3 DNA: TGTGCCAGCAGCGTCGACAATGAGCAGTTCTTC
V gene: TRBV7-9; J gene: TRBJ1-2; D gene: .; clone size: .; CDR3 protein: CASSRENYGYTF; CDR3 DNA: TGTGCCAGCAGCCGAGAGAACTATGGCTACACCTTC
V gene: TRBV2; J gene: TRBJ1-2; D gene: .; clone size: .; CDR3 protein: CASNLAGGYGYTF; CDR3 DNA: TGTGCCAGCAACCTGGCCGGGGGCTATGGCTACACCTTC
V gene: TRBV6-5; J gene: TRBJ2-5; D gene: TRBD1; clone size: .; CDR3 protein: CASSRGQGETQYF; CDR3 DNA: TGTGCCAGCAGCCGTGGACAGGGAGAGACCCAGTACTTC
V gene: TRBV6-1; J gene: TRBJ2-7; D gene: .; clone size: .; CDR3 protein: CASSDGRAYEQYF; CDR3 DNA: TGTGCCAGCAGTGACGGCAGGGCCTACGAGCAGTACTTC
V gene: TRBV5-1; J gene: TRBJ2-7; D gene: TRBD1; clone size: .; CDR3 protein: CASSDGTGAFYEQYF; CDR3 DNA: TGCGCCAGCAGCGACGGGACAGGGGCGTTCTACGAGCAGTACTTC
V gene: TRBV7-9; J gene: TRBJ2-5; D gene: TRBD1; clone size: .; CDR3 protein: CASSSLPPGQGLETQYF; CDR3 DNA: TGTGCCAGCAGCTCATTACCCCCGGGACAGGGGCTTGAGACCCAGTACTTC
V gene: TRBV27; J gene: TRBJ2-3; D gene: .; clone size: .; CDR3 protein: CASAPGPRGFDTQYF; CDR3 DNA: TGTGCCAGTGCCCCAGGGCCCCGCGGCTTTGATACGCAGTATTTT
V gene: TRBV19; J gene: TRBJ1-1; D gene: .; clone size: .; CDR3 protein: CASSREGRSTEAFF; CDR3 DNA: TGTGCCAGTAGTAGGGAGGGGCGTTCCACTGAAGCTTTCTTT
V gene: TRBV30; J gene: TRBJ1-1; D gene: TRBD1; clone size: .; CDR3 protein: CAWRKDRGLSLGTEAFF; CDR3 DNA: TGTGCCTGGAGGAAGGACAGGGGGCTTTCTTTGGGCACTGAAGCTTTCTTT
V gene: TRBV12-3/TRBV12-4; J gene: TRBJ2-2; D gene: .; clone size: .; CDR3 protein: CASSRVVGELFF; CDR3 DNA: TGTGCCAGCAGCCGGGTTGTCGGGGAGCTGTTTTTT
V gene: TRBV7-2; J gene: TRBJ2-2; D gene: .; clone size: .; CDR3 protein: CASSPKPGGGTGELFF; CDR3 DNA: TGTGCCAGCAGCCCGAAACCGGGGGGCGGGACCGGGGAGCTGTTTTTT
V gene: TRBV27; J gene: TRBJ1-5; D gene: .; clone size: .; CDR3 protein: CASSKSPRGPQHF; CDR3 DNA: TGTGCCAGCAGTAAGTCTCCCCGGGGGCCCCAGCATTTT
V gene: TRBV19; J gene: TRBJ1-6; D gene: .; clone size: .; CDR3 protein: CASSIEARWSSYNSPLHF; CDR3 DNA: TGTGCCAGTAGTATAGAGGCCCGCTGGAGCTCCTATAATTCACCCCTCCACTTT
V gene: TRBV7-9; J gene: TRBJ1-4; D gene: .; clone size: once; CDR3 protein: CASSLVRAANEKLFF; CDR3 DNA: TGTGCCAGCAGCTTAGTCAGGGCGGCTAATGAAAAACTGTTTTTT
V gene: TRBV20-1; J gene: TRBJ1-6; D gene: .; clone size: .; CDR3 protein: CSALRPGGLHF; CDR3 DNA: TGCAGTGCCCTCCGGCCCGGAGGCCTCCACTTT
V gene: TRBV5-1; J gene: TRBJ1-1; D gene: TRBD1; clone size: once; CDR3 protein: CASSQGDRQPPHLEAFF; CDR3 DNA: TGCGCCAGCAGCCAAGGGGACAGGCAGCCCCCACACCTTGAAGCTTTCTTT
V gene: TRBV12-3/TRBV12-4; J gene: TRBJ1-2; D gene: .; clone size: .; CDR3 protein: CASTQSRTYGYTF; CDR3 DNA: TGTGCCAGCACCCAGTCTAGGACTTATGGCTACACCTTC
V gene: TRBV7-8; J gene: TRBJ1-1; D gene: .; clone size: .; CDR3 protein: CASSLQANTEAFF; CDR3 DNA: TGTGCCAGCAGCCTACAGGCGAACACTGAAGCTTTCTTT
V gene: TRBV19; J gene: TRBJ1-2; D gene: .; clone size: .; CDR3 protein: CASSTPGRFRYGYTF; CDR3 DNA: TGTGCCAGTAGTACCCCAGGGAGGTTTCGGTATGGCTACACCTTC
V gene: TRBV7-2; J gene: TRBJ1-2; D gene: .; clone size: few; CDR3 protein: CASSLSSYGYTF; CDR3 DNA: TGTGCCAGCAGCTTATCCAGCTATGGCTACACCTTC
V gene: TRBV10-3; J gene: TRBJ1-1; D gene: TRBD1; clone size: .; CDR3 protein: CAIGDRNTEAFF; CDR3 DNA: TGTGCCATCGGGGACAGAAACACTGAAGCTTTCTTT
V gene: TRBV10-3; J gene: TRBJ1-2; D gene: TRBD1; clone size: .; CDR3 protein: CAISEDRVASGYTF; CDR3 DNA: TGTGCCATCAGTGAGGACAGGGTGGCGAGCGGCTACACCTTC
V gene: TRBV28; J gene: TRBJ2-3; D gene: .; clone size: .; CDR3 protein: CASSFNTPDTQYF; CDR3 DNA: TGTGCCAGCAGTTTTAATACTCCAGATACGCAGTATTTT
V gene: TRBV29-1; J gene: TRBJ2-4; D gene: .; clone size: .; CDR3 protein: CSVDVRGGASAKNIQYF; CDR3 DNA: TGCAGCGTTGATGTTAGGGGGGGGGCCTCAGCCAAAAACATTCAGTACTTC
V gene: TRBV29-1; J gene: TRBJ2-1; D gene: TRBD2; clone size: .; CDR3 protein: CSVEGRGRDEQFF; CDR3 DNA: TGCAGCGTTGAAGGGAGAGGGAGGGATGAGCAGTTCTTC
V gene: TRBV5-1; J gene: TRBJ2-4; D gene: .; clone size: .; CDR3 protein: CASSGTGAGAKNIQYF; CDR3 DNA: TGCGCCAGCAGCGGAACAGGGGCGGGGGCCAAAAACATTCAGTACTTC
V gene: TRBV29-1; J gene: TRBJ1-1; D gene: .; clone size: .; CDR3 protein: CSAVRNQNTEAFF; CDR3 DNA: TGCAGCGCAGTGCGGAATCAGAACACTGAAGCTTTCTTT
V gene: TRBV6-5; J gene: TRBJ1-2; D gene: .; clone size: .; CDR3 protein: CASSPTGTSYGYTF; CDR3 DNA: TGTGCCAGCAGTCCGACCGGGACAAGCTATGGCTACACCTTC
V gene: TRBV30; J gene: TRBJ2-7; D gene: TRBD1; clone size: .; CDR3 protein: CAWSPLDRDTYEQYF; CDR3 DNA: TGTGCCTGGAGTCCCCTGGACAGGGATACCTACGAGCAGTACTTC
V gene: TRBV12-3/TRBV12-4; J gene: TRBJ2-5; D gene: .; clone size: once; CDR3 protein: CASTPGLKETQYF; CDR3 DNA: TGTGCCAGCACCCCGGGACTTAAAGAGACCCAGTACTTC
V gene: TRBV7-2; J gene: TRBJ1-5; D gene: .; clone size: .; CDR3 protein: CASSLEGAGNQPQHF; CDR3 DNA: TGTGCCAGCAGCTTAGAAGGGGCGGGCAATCAGCCCCAGCATTTT
V gene: TRBV5-8; J gene: TRBJ1-1; D gene: .; clone size: .; CDR3 protein: CASSLASGGWSEAFF; CDR3 DNA: TGTGCCAGCAGCTTGGCTTCAGGCGGGTGGAGTGAAGCTTTCTTT
V gene: TRBV3-1/TRBV3-2; J gene: TRBJ2-1; D gene: .; clone size: .; CDR3 protein: CASSQEAVYNEQFF; CDR3 DNA: TGTGCCAGCAGCCAAGAAGCTGTTTACAATGAGCAGTTCTTC
V gene: TRBV9; J gene: TRBJ1-4; D gene: .; clone size: .; CDR3 protein: CASSVGPMTVSNEKLFF; CDR3 DNA: TGTGCCAGCAGCGTAGGTCCAATGACAGTTTCTAATGAAAAACTGTTTTTT
V gene: TRBV25-1; J gene: TRBJ1-1; D gene: .; clone size: .; CDR3 protein: CASSAPGGNTEAFF; CDR3 DNA: TGTGCCAGCAGTGCTCCTGGCGGGAACACTGAAGCTTTCTTT
V gene: TRBV18; J gene: TRBJ2-2; D gene: TRBD1; clone size: once; CDR3 protein: CASSLLGTGKNTGELFF; CDR3 DNA: TGTGCCAGCTCACTCCTCGGGACAGGGAAGAACACCGGGGAGCTGTTTTTT